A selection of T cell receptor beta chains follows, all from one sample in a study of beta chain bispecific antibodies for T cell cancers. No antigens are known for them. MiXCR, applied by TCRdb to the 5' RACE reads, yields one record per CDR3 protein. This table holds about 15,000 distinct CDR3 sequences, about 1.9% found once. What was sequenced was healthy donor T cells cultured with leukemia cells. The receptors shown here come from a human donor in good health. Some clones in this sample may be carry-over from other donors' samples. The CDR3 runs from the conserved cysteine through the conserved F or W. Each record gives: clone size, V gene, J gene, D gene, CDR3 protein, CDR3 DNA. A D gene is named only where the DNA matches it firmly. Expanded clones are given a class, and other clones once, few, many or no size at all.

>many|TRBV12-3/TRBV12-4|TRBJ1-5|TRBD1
CASTPSQGSYSNQPQHF
TGTGCCAGCACTCCCTCACAGGGGAGCTATAGCAATCAGCCCCAGCATTTT
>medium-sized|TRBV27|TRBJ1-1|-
CASTPRGGNTEAFF
TGTGCCAGCACCCCCCGGGGGGGGAACACTGAAGCTTTCTTT
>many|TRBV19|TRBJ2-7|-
CASSSTGPNEQYF
TGTGCCAGTAGTTCGACAGGACCCAACGAGCAGTACTTC
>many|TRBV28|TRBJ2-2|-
CASSLVVGNTGELFF
TGTGCCAGCAGTTTGGTCGTCGGGAACACCGGGGAGCTGTTTTTT
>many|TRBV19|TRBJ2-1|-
CASSSRVYNEQFF
TGTGCCAGTAGTTCGCGGGTCTACAATGAGCAGTTCTTC
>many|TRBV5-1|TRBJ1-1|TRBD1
CASSLGQGNLMNTEAFF
TGCGCCAGCAGCTTGGGACAGGGTAACCTAATGAACACTGAAGCTTTCTTT
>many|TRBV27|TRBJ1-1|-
CASSLNGADTEAFF
TGTGCCAGCAGTTTAAATGGGGCAGACACTGAAGCTTTCTTT
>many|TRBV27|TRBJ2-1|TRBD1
CASSPGQGYEQFF
TGTGCCAGCAGTCCCGGACAGGGCTATGAGCAGTTCTTC
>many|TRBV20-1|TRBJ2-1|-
CSAREGRYEQFF
TGCAGTGCTAGAGAGGGCCGCTATGAGCAGTTCTTC
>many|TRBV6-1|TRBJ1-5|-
CASSDGPYRIYSNQPQHF
TGTGCCAGCAGTGACGGGCCTTACAGGATTTATAGCAATCAGCCCCAGCATTTT
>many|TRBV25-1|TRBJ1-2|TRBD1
CASSDSGTANYGYTF
TGTGCCAGCAGTGATTCCGGGACAGCGAACTATGGCTACACCTTC
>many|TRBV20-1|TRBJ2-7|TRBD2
CSARDWTSDEQYF
TGCAGTGCTAGAGATTGGACTAGCGACGAGCAGTACTTC
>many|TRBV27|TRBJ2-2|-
CASSPWTAGELFF
TGTGCCAGCAGTCCTTGGACAGCCGGGGAGCTGTTTTTT
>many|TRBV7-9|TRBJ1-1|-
CASSLEEGMNTEAFF
TGTGCCAGCAGCTTAGAAGAGGGTATGAACACTGAAGCTTTCTTT
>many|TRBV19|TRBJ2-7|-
CASTSSGEEQYF
TGTGCCAGTACCAGCTCGGGGGAAGAGCAGTACTTC
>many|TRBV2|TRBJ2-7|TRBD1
CASGTLKGTGSYEQYF
TGTGCCAGCGGCACCTTGAAGGGGACAGGTTCCTACGAGCAGTACTTC
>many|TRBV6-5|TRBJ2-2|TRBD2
CASSYFLAEGTGELFF
TGTGCCAGCAGTTACTTTCTAGCGGAGGGCACCGGGGAGCTGTTTTTT
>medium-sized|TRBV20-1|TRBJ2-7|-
CSAPGDTHEQYF
TGCAGTGCTCCCGGGGACACCCACGAGCAGTACTTC
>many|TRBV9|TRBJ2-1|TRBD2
CASSASGGAYNEQFF
TGTGCCAGCAGCGCTAGCGGGGGGGCCTACAATGAGCAGTTCTTC
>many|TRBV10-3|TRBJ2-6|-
CAISEALGDSPTLGANVLTF
TGTGCCATCAGTGAGGCTTTAGGAGACAGCCCGACTTTAGGGGCCAACGTCCTGACTTTC
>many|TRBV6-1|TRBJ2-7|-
CASSEDGYEQYF
TGTGCCAGCAGTGAAGACGGTTACGAGCAGTACTTC
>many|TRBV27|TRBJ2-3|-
CASSLSWSADTQYF
TGTGCCAGCAGTTTATCCTGGAGCGCAGATACGCAGTATTTT
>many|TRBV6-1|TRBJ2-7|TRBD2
CASSESGGDSYEQYF
TGTGCCAGCAGTGAAAGCGGGGGGGACTCCTACGAGCAGTACTTC
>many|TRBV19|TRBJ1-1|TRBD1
CASSTGTGGTEAFF
TGTGCCAGTAGTACCGGGACAGGGGGGACTGAAGCTTTCTTT
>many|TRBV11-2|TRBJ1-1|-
CASSGRGGGASEAFF
TGTGCCAGCAGCGGAAGAGGGGGGGGCGCTTCTGAAGCTTTCTTT
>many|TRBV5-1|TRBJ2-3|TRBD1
CASSNRGGADTQYF
TGCGCCAGCAGTAATAGAGGGGGCGCTGATACGCAGTATTTT
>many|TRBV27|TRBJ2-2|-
CASSNPRLQENTGELFF
TGTGCCAGCAGTAACCCGCGGCTGCAGGAGAACACCGGGGAGCTGTTTTTT
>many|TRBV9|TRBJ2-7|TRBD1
CASSVGRTGWYEQYF
TGTGCCAGCAGCGTAGGGCGGACAGGGTGGTACGAGCAGTACTTC
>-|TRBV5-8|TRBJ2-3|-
CASSLGGNTDTQYF
TGTGCCAGCAGCTTGGGGGGGAACACAGATACGCAGTATTTT
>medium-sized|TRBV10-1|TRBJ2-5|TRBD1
CASRRGTGRKTQYF
TGCGCCAGCAGGAGAGGGACAGGGAGAAAGACCCAGTACTTC
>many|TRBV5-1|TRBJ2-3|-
CASSLSVIDTQYF
TGCGCCAGCAGCTTGTCAGTTATAGATACGCAGTATTTT
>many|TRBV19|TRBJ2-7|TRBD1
CASSVGTGTYEQYF
TGTGCCAGTAGTGTCGGGACAGGAACTTACGAGCAGTACTTC
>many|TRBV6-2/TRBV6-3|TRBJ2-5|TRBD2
CASRQAGGKETQYF
TGTGCCAGCAGGCAAGCGGGGGGGAAAGAGACCCAGTACTTC
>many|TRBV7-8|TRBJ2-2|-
CASSLDPGPGELFF
TGTGCCAGCAGCTTAGATCCGGGTCCCGGGGAGCTGTTTTTT
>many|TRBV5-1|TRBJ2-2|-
CASSLATAANTGELFF
TGCGCCAGCAGCTTGGCGACAGCCGCGAACACCGGGGAGCTGTTTTTT
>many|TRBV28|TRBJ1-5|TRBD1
CASSSDRGDQPQHF
TGTGCCAGCAGCTCGGACAGGGGGGATCAGCCCCAGCATTTT
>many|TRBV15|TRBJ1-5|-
CATSSEGRGQPQHF
TGTGCCACCAGCAGCGAGGGACGGGGACAGCCCCAGCATTTT
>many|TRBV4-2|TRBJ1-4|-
CASSPPAGGDEKLFF
TGTGCCAGCAGCCCTCCGGCGGGGGGCGATGAAAAACTGTTTTTT
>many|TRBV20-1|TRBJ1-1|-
CSARDLGGTEAFF
TGCAGTGCTAGAGATCTTGGGGGAACTGAAGCTTTCTTT